The 30 T cell receptor beta chains listed next were all sequenced from one sample in a study of blood T cell repertoires in COVID-19. The protocol was immunoSEQ multiplex PCR, while the TCRdb copy is restricted to in-frame clones and leaves out a portion. The sample lists under 200,000 clones, around four fifths seen once, with approximately 8.4% in the top ten. The sequencing sample was made of PBMCs or T cells enriched from blood (not recorded which). The receptors were gathered from a woman aged 45-60 years who had recovered from COVID-19.

This chain connects TRBV5-1 to TRBJ1-2; unclear D gene. Germline V gene lookup returns CDR1 SGHRS and CDR2 YFSETQ. The CDR3 is made up of 14 amino acids. V lost 0 bases and J 2 bases, leaving 8 bases between the germline ends. CDR3 coding DNA: TGCGCCAGCAGCTTGGATGGGAGCAACTATGGCTACACCTTC. It specifies CASSLDGSNYGYTF.

This clone came up once. The genes are TRBV6-1 and TRBJ1-6; no definite D call. This CDR3 comprises 14 residues. Germline assignment: CDR1 MNHNS and CDR2 SASEGT. V was shortened by 2 bases and J by 4 bases, with 6 bases between the two germline ends. The CDR3 region has the DNA TGTGCCAGCAGTGAATCTTTATATAATTCACCCCTCCACTTT. Amino acid sequence: CASSESLYNSPLHF.

This chain joins TRBV18 and TRBJ2-3, with 7 bases fitting TRBD2. This CDR3 has 17 residues. Germline trimming cut 1 base from V and 5 bases from J; bases unmatched to any gene: 12. Looked up from germline, CDR1 is KGHSH and CDR2 is LQKENI. The DNA for the CDR3 is TGTGCCAGCTCACCACGACTAGCTAGGGAGCGGGGAGATACGCAGTATTTT. As protein: CASSPRLARERGDTQYF.

This clone was picked up one time. The rearrangement uses TRBV20-1 and TRBJ1-2; D is perhaps TRBD1 (5 bases). V was cut by 6 bases and J by 7 bases, with 12 bases left in between. CDR1 and CDR2 from the germline V gene are DFQATT and SNEGSKA (reference sequence). The CDR3 extends over 11 amino acids. CDR3 sequence: CSAAGMGGYTF. The CDR3 nucleotides are TGCAGTGCGGCAGGGATGGGTGGCTACACCTTC.

This chain's CDR3 is CASSLVRDSLLNEQFF. CDR3 nucleotide sequence: TGCGCCAGCAGCTTGGTCAGGGACTCTCTTCTCAATGAGCAGTTCTTC. This rearrangement joins TRBV5-1 to TRBJ2-1, with D perhaps TRBD2 (6 bases). The CDR3 is 16 amino acids. The germline V and J ends were trimmed by 0 bases and 6 bases, with 16 bases remaining between them. Germline lookup yields CDR1 SGHRS and CDR2 YFSETQ.

This rearrangement joins TRBV2 to TRBJ2-3; TRBD1 matches 7 bases. With V trimmed by 5 bases and J by 3 bases, 2 bases remained unmatched. Germline V CDR1 and CDR2: SNHLY, FYNNEI. This CDR3 contains 13 residues. The DNA for the CDR3 is TGTGCCAGCAGTCGACAGGGAACAGATACGCAGTATTTT. It codes for CASSRQGTDTQYF.

The chain links TRBV29-1 to TRBJ1-1; the match to TRBD1 covers 10 bases. CDR1 and CDR2 from the germline V gene are SQVTM and ANQGSEA. Trimming at V came to 7 bases and at J to 3 bases, leaving 8 bases not matched to a gene. The CDR3 has 14 amino acids. Here the CDR3 DNA reads TGCAGCGGGAGGACAGGGGGAAGGTACACTGAAGCTTTCTTT. It is translated as CSGRTGGRYTEAFF.

This sequence joins TRBV9 and TRBJ2-3; 10 bases line up with TRBD1. The V gene end was trimmed by 0 bases and the J gene end by 3 bases; junction bases not matched to a gene: 7. The CDR3 contains 17 residues. Germline CDR1 is SGDLS and CDR2 is YYNGEE. CDR3 nucleotides: TGTGCCAGCAGCGTAGTGGGGGACAGGGGCCCAACAGATACGCAGTATTTT. Amino acid sequence: CASSVVGDRGPTDTQYF.

The chain carries TRBV6-2 or TRBV6-3 and TRBJ1-2; D might be TRBD1 (6 bases). V was cut by 5 bases and J by 4 bases, with 11 bases left in between. The CDR3 contains 13 residues. Germline CDR1 is MNHEY and CDR2 is SVGEGT. The CDR3 nucleotides read TGTGCCAGCAGTGACTGGACAGTCTATGGCTACACCTTC. Residues: CASSDWTVYGYTF.

This sequence joins TRBV28 and TRBJ2-2, with 8 bases aligning to TRBD2. The CDR3 extends over 16 amino acids. The V gene's germline CDR1 is MDHEN and CDR2 SYDVKM. The J segment lost 1 base and the V segment lost 3 bases, leaving 4 bases of the junction unmatched. CDR3 sequence: CASSLGAGGNTGELFF. CDR3 coding DNA: TGTGCCAGCAGTTTGGGCGCGGGAGGGAACACCGGGGAGCTGTTTTTT.

The chain's CDR3 is CASSLPGEETQYF. The CDR3 DNA reads as TGTGCCAGCAGTTTACCGGGAGAAGAGACCCAGTACTTC. V gene TRBV2 combines with J gene TRBJ2-5; D may be TRBD2 (6 bases). The V gene lost 5 bases and the J gene lost 3 bases, with 10 bases spanning the gap. This CDR3 has 13 residues. Germline CDR1 reads SNHLY; CDR2 reads FYNNEI.

DNA of the CDR3: TGTGCCAGCAGCGTAGTGGAGGGCTGTGTTCGTCAGCCCCAGCATTTT. Amino acids: CASSVVEGCVRQPQHF. The chain uses TRBV9 and TRBJ1-5, with no clear D. Trimming took 0 bases from V and 6 from J, leaving 16 bases between them. Germline V lookup: CDR1 SGDLS, CDR2 YYNGEE. CDR3 length equals 16 residues.

This sequence joins TRBV19 and TRBJ1-1; D remains ambiguous. CDR1 is LNHDA, CDR2 SQIVND, per germline (reference sequence). This CDR3 comprises 12 residues. The ends were cut back, 5 bases at V and 5 bases at J, with 9 bases in the middle. In DNA form, the CDR3 reads TGTGCCAGTAGTTTAACGGGAACTGAAGCTTTCTTT. Translation: CASSLTGTEAFF.

The chain combines TRBV6-1 with TRBJ1-5; D perhaps matches TRBD1 (6 bases). The CDR3 spans 16 residues. V lost 1 base and J lost 4, with 14 bases in between. Looked up from germline, CDR1 is MNHNS and CDR2 is SASEGT. This CDR3 is CASSEVGGSLNQPQHF. CDR3 in DNA: TGTGCCAGCAGTGAAGTAGGGGGATCATTAAATCAGCCCCAGCATTTT.

J is TRBJ1-4 and V is TRBV7-2; maybe TRBD1 (5 bases). The germline gives CDR1 SGHTA, CDR2 FQGNSA. Trimming cost V 5 bases and J 0 bases, with 13 bases left between them. This CDR3 comprises 16 residues. In DNA, the CDR3 is TGTGCCAGCAGCGCGCAGGGTCGGGCAACTAATGAAAAACTGTTTTTT. This sequence encodes CASSAQGRATNEKLFF.

The V gene is TRBV2, the J gene TRBJ2-5; TRBD1 matches 7 bases. CDR1 and CDR2 from the germline V gene are SNHLY and FYNNEI. CDR3 length equals 14 residues. Losses at the gene ends were 3 bases for V and 7 bases for J; bases not matched to a gene: 8. CDR3 amino acids: CASSDEGAVGTQYF. The CDR3 DNA is TGTGCCAGCAGTGATGAGGGGGCCGTAGGGACCCAGTACTTC.

The gene calls are TRBV3-1 (or the pseudogene TRBV3-2) and TRBJ1-2; D remains unclear. This CDR3 region has 13 residues. The germline CDR1 and CDR2 sequences are LGHDT and YNNKEL (reference sequence). Trimming cost V 2 bases and J 7 bases, with 11 bases left between them. The DNA for the CDR3 is TGTGCCAGCAGCCAACTCAGGTCTGGTGGCTACACCTTC. Its protein product is CASSQLRSGGYTF.

The chain links TRBV4-3 to TRBJ1-2; TRBD1 aligns across 9 bases. V trimming: 8 bases; J trimming: 5 bases; junction bases outside the gene matches: 21. Germline values: CDR1 LGHNA, CDR2 YSLEER. This CDR3 has 18 residues. As DNA, the CDR3 is TGCGCCAGCGCCAGCGGACCGGGACAGGGAGAGGCCGTATATGGCTACACCTTC. Protein: CASASGPGQGEAVYGYTF.

The CDR3 DNA reads TGTGCCAGCATCCCCGTCGGGTCTCTGACCGGGGAGCTGTTTTTT. Translation: CASIPVGSLTGELFF. The J gene is TRBJ2-2, the V gene TRBV7-2; D is undetermined. The CDR3 covers 15 residues. V was cut by 7 bases and J by 5 bases, with 17 bases left in between. CDR1 and CDR2 from the germline V gene are SGHTA and FQGNSA.

The chain has TRBV19 and TRBJ1-2, with 9 nucleotides matching TRBD1. Trimming at V came to 9 bases and at J to 4 bases, leaving 6 bases not matched to a gene. Per the germline V gene, CDR1 is LNHDA and CDR2 is SQIVND (reference sequence). The CDR3 length is 13 residues. The CDR3 loop is CASTRDRVYGYTF. The CDR3 DNA is TGTGCCAGCACGCGGGACAGGGTCTATGGCTACACCTTC.

As concerns this clone: The identical CDR3 is also encoded by other nucleotide sequences in the sample. The J gene is TRBJ2-5, the V gene TRBV7-9; no clear D. The germline V gene encodes CDR1 SEHNR and CDR2 FQNEAQ (reference sequence). CDR3 length: 11 residues. The V end lost 4 bases, the J end lost 4 bases, and 4 bases lay between the germline ends. In nucleotides, the CDR3 is TGTGCCAGCAGCTCGGGAGAGACCCAGTACTTC. This codes for CASSSGETQYF.

V usage is TRBV6-5 and J usage is TRBJ1-5, with 9 bases identical to TRBD1. Germline V lookup: CDR1 MNHEY, CDR2 SVGAGI. The CDR3 has 14 residues. The ends lost 4 bases at V and 4 bases at J; junction bases unmatched: 2. The CDR3 bases are TGTGCCAGCAGTTGGGGGACAGGGAATCAGCCCCAGCATTTT. Its protein is CASSWGTGNQPQHF.

The J gene is TRBJ1-4, the V gene TRBV27; D remains unclear. The length of the CDR3 is 14 residues. Between the trimmed V and J ends, which lost 3 bases and 4 bases, there was a span of 9 bases. Germline values: CDR1 MNHEY, CDR2 SMNVEV (reference sequence). Here the CDR3 reads CASSFWANNEKLFF. The CDR3 DNA is TGTGCCAGCAGTTTTTGGGCTAATAATGAAAAACTGTTTTTT.

This clone was recorded once. In DNA, the CDR3 is TGTGCCAGCAGCGGCGCAGGGGAAGGTCAGCCCCAGCATTTT. Residues: CASSGAGEGQPQHF. This chain links TRBV9 with TRBJ1-5; tentative D call: TRBD1 (6 bases). V lost 3 bases and J 6 bases, leaving 13 bases between the germline ends. Germline V gives CDR1 SGDLS, CDR2 YYNGEE. CDR3 size: 14 residues.

This chain links TRBV5-1 with TRBJ1-2, with D perhaps matching TRBD1 (5 bases). The germline gives CDR1 SGHRS, CDR2 YFSETQ. This CDR3 has 19 residues. V shed 1 base and J shed 5 bases, with 27 bases lying between them. The CDR3: CASSLRSITGTFLGYGYTF. The CDR3 nucleotides are TGCGCCAGCAGCTTGCGAAGCATAACCGGGACTTTCTTAGGGTATGGCTACACCTTC.

V usage is TRBV6-2 or TRBV6-3 and J usage is TRBJ1-6; 7 bases are a match to TRBD1. Trimming took 2 bases from V and 8 from J; bases not matched to a gene: 9. CDR3 length: 16 amino acids. The germline CDR1 and CDR2 sequences are MNHEY and SVGEGT. The CDR3 DNA is TGTGCCAGCAGTTACACGGGACAGAAGCTTGATTCACCCCTCCACTTT. Translating it yields CASSYTGQKLDSPLHF.

This clone was found once. V and J are TRBV24-1 and TRBJ1-2; D is uncertain. The CDR3 consists of 11 residues. The germline V gene encodes CDR1 KGHDR and CDR2 SFDVKD. Trimming took off 5 bases at V and 8 bases at J, with 8 bases between the two ends. Written as DNA, the CDR3 is TGTGCCACCAGTGGGGAGGGCGGCTACACCTTC. Its protein product is CATSGEGGYTF.

This chain links TRBV7-2 with TRBJ2-3; the D is unclear. V was pared by 4 bases and J by 2 bases, with 4 bases between. This CDR3 has 12 residues. CDR1 SGHTA and CDR2 FQGNSA come from the germline V gene. The CDR3 DNA reads TGTGCCAGCAGCTCCTTCACAGATACGCAGTATTTT. Residues: CASSSFTDTQYF.

The chain's CDR3 is CASSLDMYTAKNIQYF. For the CDR3, the DNA is TGTGCCAGCAGCTTAGACATGTATACAGCCAAAAACATTCAGTACTTC. The chain uses TRBV7-2 and TRBJ2-4, with D unclear. Germline CDR1 and CDR2: SGHTA and FQGNSA. CDR3 length: 16 residues. V was shortened by 1 base and J by 0 bases, with 10 bases between the two germline ends.

V usage is TRBV6-6 and J usage is TRBJ2-3, with a weak D call TRBD2 (6 bases). CDR3 length equals 14 residues. CDR1 is MNHNY and CDR2 is SVGAGI in the germline V gene (reference sequence). V was shortened by 6 bases and J by 7 bases, with 17 bases between the two germline ends. CDR3 protein: CASSPPGGANTQYF. For the CDR3, the DNA is TGTGCCAGCAGCCCCCCCGGCGGGGCGAATACGCAGTATTTT.